Listed below are T cell receptor beta chains from one sample, sequenced in a study of blood T cell repertoires in COVID-19. The assay was immunoSEQ multiplex PCR, and TCRdb's table has in-frame clones only and misses some. The sample has approximately 110,000 clones, 75% to 85% seen once; the top ten hold 9.4%. Sequences were obtained from peripheral blood. The receptors were sampled from a woman in her seventies with acute or convalescent COVID-19. Both conserved end residues are trimmed from each CDR3. Fields, in order: V gene, D gene, J gene, CDR3 protein. The D gene is left open where the match is weak.

v_gene: TRBV30; d_gene: NA; j_gene: TRBJ1-5; CDR3aa: AWSGGSGSQPQH
v_gene: TRBV28; d_gene: NA; j_gene: TRBJ1-2; CDR3aa: ASSLRGLQGEGYT
v_gene: TRBV19; d_gene: NA; j_gene: TRBJ1-2; CDR3aa: ASSVLQGCDYGYT
v_gene: TRBV30; d_gene: NA; j_gene: TRBJ1-4; CDR3aa: AWSVQGNEKLF
v_gene: TRBV6-5; d_gene: NA; j_gene: TRBJ1-1; CDR3aa: ASSKGHLNTEAF
v_gene: TRBV7-9; d_gene: TRBD1; j_gene: TRBJ1-5; CDR3aa: ASSPDRGNQPQH
v_gene: TRBV10-2; d_gene: NA; j_gene: TRBJ1-5; CDR3aa: ASSESGLNQPQH
v_gene: TRBV9; d_gene: TRBD1; j_gene: TRBJ1-4; CDR3aa: ASSEGDRGEKLF
v_gene: TRBV4-1; d_gene: NA; j_gene: TRBJ1-1; CDR3aa: ASSQEFRGTEAF
v_gene: TRBV4-3; d_gene: TRBD1; j_gene: TRBJ2-7; CDR3aa: ASSQDVRTGKSYEQY
v_gene: TRBV12-2; d_gene: NA; j_gene: TRBJ2-7; CDR3aa: ASRLAAGVPYEQY
v_gene: TRBV7-6; d_gene: NA; j_gene: TRBJ2-1; CDR3aa: ASSQTMGVVKNNEQF
v_gene: TRBV3-1/TRBV3-2; d_gene: TRBD1; j_gene: TRBJ1-6; CDR3aa: ASSQARQGANSPLH
v_gene: TRBV11-2; d_gene: NA; j_gene: TRBJ1-2; CDR3aa: ASSTDRNYGYT
v_gene: TRBV11-3; d_gene: TRBD1; j_gene: TRBJ2-3; CDR3aa: ASSSRQGSDTQY
v_gene: TRBV9; d_gene: NA; j_gene: TRBJ1-3; CDR3aa: ASSVGQSGNTIY
v_gene: TRBV12-3/TRBV12-4; d_gene: NA; j_gene: TRBJ2-2; CDR3aa: ASSSTGPGELF
v_gene: TRBV9; d_gene: TRBD1; j_gene: TRBJ1-2; CDR3aa: ASSALLSGQGFGYT
v_gene: TRBV9; d_gene: TRBD1; j_gene: TRBJ1-3; CDR3aa: ASSATGAGNTIY
v_gene: TRBV7-2; d_gene: TRBD2; j_gene: TRBJ2-3; CDR3aa: ASSPVLAGVGDTQY
v_gene: TRBV6-2/TRBV6-3; d_gene: TRBD1; j_gene: TRBJ2-7; CDR3aa: ASSSSGTGFDEQY
v_gene: TRBV21-1; d_gene: NA; j_gene: TRBJ2-5; CDR3aa: ASTTGGGAQY
v_gene: TRBV5-5; d_gene: TRBD2; j_gene: TRBJ2-5; CDR3aa: ASSSSSGGAWETQY
v_gene: TRBV18; d_gene: TRBD2; j_gene: TRBJ2-6; CDR3aa: ASSHPGLAGGTGANVLT
v_gene: TRBV28; d_gene: NA; j_gene: TRBJ2-3; CDR3aa: ATLFRSTDTQY
v_gene: TRBV6-6; d_gene: NA; j_gene: TRBJ1-1; CDR3aa: ASSPGGGRTEAF
v_gene: TRBV5-4; d_gene: TRBD2; j_gene: TRBJ2-7; CDR3aa: ASSPPGKTSAYEQY
v_gene: TRBV11-2; d_gene: TRBD2; j_gene: TRBJ2-1; CDR3aa: ASSLDMSAGGYNEQF
v_gene: TRBV7-2; d_gene: TRBD2; j_gene: TRBJ2-3; CDR3aa: ASTGLGVGTDTQY
v_gene: TRBV4-3; d_gene: TRBD1; j_gene: TRBJ1-2; CDR3aa: ASSQEDRGFDGYT
v_gene: TRBV7-9; d_gene: TRBD1; j_gene: TRBJ1-1; CDR3aa: ASSLPRTGGNTEAF
v_gene: TRBV7-2; d_gene: NA; j_gene: TRBJ1-1; CDR3aa: ASSLDLTGTEAF
v_gene: TRBV7-9; d_gene: NA; j_gene: TRBJ2-1; CDR3aa: ASSLLLFGWNEQF
v_gene: TRBV28; d_gene: NA; j_gene: TRBJ2-5; CDR3aa: ASSSPDYRETQY
v_gene: TRBV4-2; d_gene: NA; j_gene: TRBJ2-3; CDR3aa: ASSQVHTDTQY
v_gene: TRBV9; d_gene: TRBD1; j_gene: TRBJ1-6; CDR3aa: ASSRRDSNKSSPLH
v_gene: TRBV28; d_gene: NA; j_gene: TRBJ2-7; CDR3aa: ATTTGSAYEQY
v_gene: TRBV11-3; d_gene: NA; j_gene: TRBJ2-2; CDR3aa: ASSSTGTSDTGELF
v_gene: TRBV6-5; d_gene: TRBD1; j_gene: TRBJ2-3; CDR3aa: ASSYQGARADTQY
v_gene: TRBV4-2; d_gene: TRBD2; j_gene: TRBJ2-7; CDR3aa: ASSRAGGHLYEQY
v_gene: TRBV15; d_gene: TRBD1; j_gene: TRBJ1-1; CDR3aa: ATSTDGDSAEAF
v_gene: TRBV7-9; d_gene: NA; j_gene: TRBJ2-2; CDR3aa: ASSLVLAGTGELF
v_gene: TRBV12-3/TRBV12-4; d_gene: TRBD2; j_gene: TRBJ2-7; CDR3aa: ASRIAGGSEQY
v_gene: TRBV7-2; d_gene: NA; j_gene: TRBJ1-1; CDR3aa: ASSLTENTEAF
v_gene: TRBV6-2/TRBV6-3; d_gene: TRBD1; j_gene: TRBJ2-7; CDR3aa: ASSIQGGYSYEQY
v_gene: TRBV19; d_gene: TRBD1; j_gene: TRBJ1-5; CDR3aa: ASSPRDRGGNQPQH
v_gene: TRBV28; d_gene: NA; j_gene: TRBJ1-2; CDR3aa: ASSLSIGGYT
v_gene: TRBV19; d_gene: NA; j_gene: TRBJ1-5; CDR3aa: ASSGGGVQPQH
v_gene: TRBV5-8; d_gene: TRBD1; j_gene: TRBJ1-5; CDR3aa: ASSLGPTGDPSNQPQH